This T cell receptor (beta chain) was captured in a study of T cell responses to AZD1222 COVID-19 vaccine. Measured with immunoSEQ multiplex PCR; TCRdb has only the in-frame clones, and not every one. The data show around 160,000 clones, 75% to 95% seen once. Findings of the study overall: Clonal diversity was possibly underestimated, and white British individuals and females predominated among donors.

This clone was picked up one time. Its antigen remains unknown. This TCR came from an adult in good health. Material: peripheral blood, obtained on day 0 of MenACWY control vaccination.

For the CDR3, the DNA is TGTGCCAGCAGCCAAGGAGCCGGGGGGGTGCAGTACTTC. It is translated as CASSQGAGGVQYF. The chain employs TRBV3-1 (or the pseudogene TRBV3-2) and TRBJ2-7, with TRBD2 identical over 8 bases. This CDR3 comprises 13 residues. The trim removed 1 base at V and 9 bases at J, leaving 5 bases unmatched. Per germline, CDR1 LGHDT and CDR2 YNNKEL (reference sequence).